Sequencing of this TCR beta chain was carried out in a study of cytomegalovirus exposure and HLA in healthy donors. 13 Jbeta primers and 60 Vbeta primers were used for the PCR. As originally analysed: Around 80 million unique TCR beta chains, roughly 11 million of them shared, were counted by a later analysis. Some clones are missing from TCRdb's copy, which holds only in-frame ones; the method was immunoSEQ multiplex PCR. From that table come the V and J calls and clone size; the DNA was used to work out D and trimming. This sample has a few hundred thousand clones; about 80% occur once, and the top ten carry over 0.3%. Deletions cut 1 base from V and 5 bases from J, with 15 bases between. Germline CDR1 and CDR2: SGHVS and FQNEAQ. CDR3 length: 17 residues.

The chain is built from TRBV7-8 and TRBJ1-6; D may be TRBD1 (6 bases). This sequence originates from a girl between 2 and 10 years old in good health and CMV-seronegative. The specimen sequenced was PBMCs. CDR3 in DNA: TGTGCCAGCAGCTTAGTTCCGGGACACCAAAATAATTCACCCCTCCACTTT. This sequence encodes CASSLVPGHQNNSPLHF.